This paragraph reports one TCR beta chain. Its antigen is still unknown. Here the gene names and germline are mouse. The read gets to within 1 residue of the CDR3 end, and the germline J gene fills in the rest. These data belong to a study of tissue T cells after allogeneic stem cell transplantation. Time point given: mouse harvest day 14 after allogeneic transplant. Each mouse received 10^7 T-cell-depleted marrow cells plus 10^6 splenic CD5+ T cells by tail vein. Mice had MHC-mismatched B6 into BALB/c GVHD, sampled day 7 or 14. Study observations and caveats: Few T cell clones were shared across patients, but motif clusters showed tissue-specific shared signatures.

Using immunoSEQ multiplex PCR, the repertoire was profiled, and TCRdb retains in-frame clones only, with some absent. The sample carries about 1,900 clones, under 50% recorded once. The CDR3 is 13 residues long. V shed 5 bases and J shed 2 bases, with 8 bases lying between them. Germline V gene sequence: CDR1 KGHPV, CDR2 FQNQEV (reference sequence). The gene calls are TRBV26 and TRBJ2-4, with D possibly being TRBD2 (6 bases). The receptor was derived from a female BALB/c mouse given C57BL/6 T cells with graft-versus-host disease after an allogeneic hematopoietic cell transplant. Sequencing used lymph node tissue. The CDR3 DNA, read in part, is TGTGCCAGCAGTGGGGGGACTCAAAACACCTTGTAC. The encoded protein is CASSGGTQNTLY. The full CDR3 reads CASSGGTQNTLYF.